The clone carrying this T cell receptor beta chain was detected only a few times. Its antigen is unidentified. After isolation, RNA underwent reverse transcription to generate cDNA as the sequencing template. TCRdb's table, derived via immunoSEQ multiplex PCR, lists solely in-frame clones and lacks some. The sample has 250,000 to 350,000 clones, roughly 60% seen once. The data originate from a study of CD8+ T cells in alopecia areata. Findings of the study overall: Among the 100 top clones, expanded CD8+ clones, like scalp clonality, were significantly decreased by tofacitinib.

Germline loops: CDR1 MNHNS, CDR2 SASEGT. The CDR3 totals 15 residues. V shed 1 base and J shed 1 base, with 9 bases lying between them. Regarding treatment: oral pan-JAK inhibitor, 5-10 mg twice daily. The gene calls are TRBV6-1 and TRBJ2-3; D is unresolved. The sequenced sample was CD4+ T cells sorted from blood, obtained around week 54, from a patient treated with tofacitinib. The source is a human donor with alopecia areata. The CDR3 loop is CASSEEAGGTDTQYF. The CDR3 nucleotides read TGTGCCAGCAGTGAAGAGGCAGGCGGCACAGATACGCAGTATTTT.